Listed below are T cell receptor beta chains from one sample, sequenced in a study of early T cells in non-severe SARS-CoV-2 infection. TCRdb redid the calling of the 5' RACE reads with MiXCR, one entry per CDR3 protein. This table has 69,000 or so distinct CDR3 sequences, approximately 4.6% appearing once. Material: whole blood, obtained at baseline. The receptors were sampled from an adult who was a healthcare worker with PCR-confirmed SARS-CoV-2 infection or an uninfected control (not recorded which). The donor label of this sample is uncertain. The CDR3 runs from the conserved cysteine through the conserved F or W. Each record gives: V gene, clone size, D gene, J gene, CDR3 protein, CDR3 DNA. D genes are given only for firm matches. Clone size is stated in some rows and not others, as once, few, many or a class when expanded.

>TRBV7-8|many|TRBD1|TRBJ1-6
CASSLGRTGDGSPLHF
TGTGCCAGCAGCTTAGGTCGAACAGGGGACGGTTCACCCCTCCACTTT
>TRBV2|-|TRBD1|TRBJ1-1
CASSLDREEAFF
TGTGCCAGCAGCCTGGACAGGGAGGAAGCTTTCTTT
>TRBV3-1|-|TRBD2|TRBJ2-3
CASSQGTSGGVILQYF
TGTGCCAGCAGCCAAGGGACTAGCGGGGGCGTTATACTGCAGTATTTT
>TRBV4-1|-|-|TRBJ2-2
CASSQSRVPNTGELFF
TGCGCCAGCAGCCAATCCCGGGTCCCGAACACCGGGGAGCTGTTTTTT
>TRBV4-2|few|TRBD2|TRBJ2-3
CASSQEIPLAGEHASTDTQYF
TGTGCCAGCAGCCAAGAAATCCCTCTAGCGGGGGAACATGCTAGCACAGATACGCAGTATTTT
>TRBV20-1|many|-|TRBJ1-2
CSARVTGYYGYTF
TGCAGTGCTAGAGTTACAGGGTACTATGGCTACACCTTC
>TRBV5-1|many|TRBD1|TRBJ2-7
CASSGTETVYEQYF
TGCGCCAGCAGCGGGACAGAAACAGTCTACGAGCAGTACTTC
>TRBV4-2|-|-|TRBJ1-2
CASSQDRKGAGYGYTF
TGTGCCAGCAGCCAAGATCGGAAAGGGGCCGGATATGGCTACACCTTC
>TRBV10-2|many|-|TRBJ2-7
CASSDHRGKSAYEQYF
TGCGCCAGCAGTGATCATCGGGGGAAGTCCGCCTACGAGCAGTACTTC
>TRBV7-8|-|-|TRBJ2-1
CASSPNRATGEEQFF
TGTGCCAGCAGCCCAAACCGAGCGACAGGAGAGGAGCAGTTCTTC
>TRBV7-6|-|TRBD1|TRBJ2-2
CASSSGQAYTGELFF
TGTGCCAGCAGCTCAGGACAGGCGTACACCGGGGAGCTGTTTTTT
>TRBV7-2|many|TRBD2|TRBJ2-7
CASSLVRSSGEQYF
TGTGCCAGCAGCTTAGTTAGGTCTAGCGGGGAGCAGTACTTC
>TRBV12-3/TRBV12-4|once|-|TRBJ2-5
CASSLFSVKTQYF
TGTGCCAGCAGTTTATTTTCTGTAAAGACCCAGTACTTC
>TRBV20-1|many|TRBD1|TRBJ2-7
CSARGQGPYEQYF
TGCAGTGCTAGAGGACAGGGCCCCTACGAGCAGTACTTC
>TRBV12-3/TRBV12-4|few|-|TRBJ1-2
CASSPGTAWGLGGYTF
TGTGCCAGCAGCCCAGGGACCGCCTGGGGATTGGGGGGCTACACCTTC
>TRBV28|few|TRBD2|TRBJ2-3
CASSLSPALAGGPRTDTQYF
TGTGCCAGCAGTTTATCGCCTGCACTAGCGGGGGGGCCGCGCACAGATACGCAGTATTTT
>TRBV7-6|-|-|TRBJ1-1
CASSLEPGNTEAFF
TGTGCCAGCAGCTTAGAGCCGGGGAACACTGAAGCTTTCTTT
>TRBV21-1|-|-|TRBJ2-5
CASSGQRTQETQYF
TGTGCCAGCAGCGGCCAAAGGACCCAAGAGACCCAGTACTTC
>TRBV7-2|many|-|TRBJ1-6
CASSLAGNPPGSSYNSPLHF
TGTGCCAGCAGCTTAGCGGGAAATCCACCGGGAAGCTCCTATAATTCACCCCTCCACTTT
>TRBV18|many|-|TRBJ2-3
CASSTGYTQYF
TGTGCCAGCTCAACCGGTTATACGCAGTATTTT
>TRBV12-5|-|-|TRBJ1-2
CASGSPEVGVTYGYTF
TGTGCTAGTGGCTCTCCAGAAGTCGGGGTAACTTATGGCTACACCTTC
>TRBV21-1|few|-|TRBJ2-1
CASSKASGDSNEQFF
TGTGCCAGCAGCAAAGCCTCCGGGGACAGCAATGAGCAGTTCTTC
>TRBV28|few|-|TRBJ1-6
CASSYPRSSYNSPLHF
TGTGCCAGCAGCTACCCGAGAAGCTCCTATAATTCACCCCTCCACTTT
>TRBV10-3|-|-|TRBJ2-5
CAISESMASLQETQYF
TGTGCCATCAGTGAGTCGATGGCCAGCTTACAAGAGACCCAGTACTTC
>TRBV7-9|-|-|TRBJ2-1
CASSLVLGEDEQFF
TGTGCCAGCAGCTTAGTCTTGGGGGAGGATGAGCAGTTCTTC
>TRBV4-1|-|TRBD2|TRBJ2-3
CASSVDSLAGVTDTQYF
TGCGCCAGCAGCGTGGACAGCCTAGCGGGGGTCACAGATACGCAGTATTTT
>TRBV6-1|many|-|TRBJ2-7
CASSDRGRSLSYEQYF
TGTGCCAGCAGTGACCGCGGAAGGTCGCTTTCCTACGAGCAGTACTTC
>TRBV27|few|TRBD2|TRBJ2-1
CASSLTSGGRWEFF
TGTGCCAGCAGTTTGACTAGCGGGGGCCGTTGGGAGTTCTTC
>TRBV24-1|many|-|TRBJ2-5
CATGGIGKTQYF
TGTGCCACTGGGGGTATCGGCAAGACCCAGTACTTC
>TRBV7-9|many|TRBD2|TRBJ2-5
CASDGGAAGETQYF
TGTGCCAGCGACGGGGGGGCAGCTGGGGAGACCCAGTACTTC
>TRBV27|few|TRBD1|TRBJ2-5
CASLARRGPQETQYF
TGTGCCAGCCTCGCCCGAAGGGGGCCCCAAGAGACCCAGTACTTC
>TRBV20-1|many|-|TRBJ2-3
CSASWGDTQYF
TGCAGTGCTAGTTGGGGAGATACGCAGTATTTT
>TRBV27|many|TRBD1|TRBJ2-3
CASSLGQGAWHF
TGTGCCAGCAGTTTGGGACAGGGGGCCTGGCATTTT
>TRBV6-5|many|TRBD1|TRBJ2-7
CASRWTGSSYEQYF
TGTGCCAGCAGATGGACAGGGAGCTCCTACGAGCAGTACTTC
>TRBV12-3/TRBV12-4|-|-|TRBJ1-1
CASSLPRGSSNTEAFF
TGTGCCAGCAGTTTACCCCGGGGTAGCTCGAACACTGAAGCTTTCTTT
>TRBV18|many|-|TRBJ1-5
CASSLKRQSGVNRPQHF
TGTGCCAGCTCGCTGAAGAGGCAGTCCGGAGTCAATAGGCCCCAGCATTTT
>TRBV29-1|many|-|TRBJ2-7
CSVSTGDSPYYEQYF
TGCAGCGTCTCGACGGGGGACTCTCCTTACTACGAGCAGTACTTC
>TRBV10-3|many|TRBD1|TRBJ2-3
CAIRPDRGPDTQYF
TGTGCCATCAGACCGGACAGGGGGCCCGATACGCAGTATTTT
>TRBV7-9|-|TRBD1|TRBJ1-3
CASSPQTGGIGNTIYF
TGTGCCAGCAGCCCGCAGACAGGGGGCATTGGAAACACCATATATTTT
>TRBV18|medium-sized|-|TRBJ1-3
CASSPGPPSGNTIYF
TGTGCCAGCTCACCGGGACCGCCATCTGGAAACACCATATATTTT
>TRBV24-1|few|-|TRBJ2-3
CATSLGSFVADTQYF
TGTGCCACCAGTCTTGGGTCCTTCGTGGCAGATACGCAGTATTTT
>TRBV20-1|many|-|TRBJ2-4
CSALPGRKNIQYF
TGCAGTGCTCTTCCGGGGCGTAAAAACATTCAGTACTTC
>TRBV3-1|few|-|TRBJ2-7
CASSPTWGVSYEQYF
TGTGCCAGCAGCCCGACTTGGGGGGTATCCTACGAGCAGTACTTC
>TRBV4-2|-|TRBD2|TRBJ2-7
CASSQERGGFYEQYF
TGTGCCAGCAGCCAAGAGCGGGGGGGCTTTTACGAGCAGTACTTC
>TRBV3-2|few|-|TRBJ1-2
CASSQEEGNYGYTF
TGTGCCAGCAGCCAAGAAGAGGGAAACTATGGCTACACCTTC
>TRBV7-6|many|-|TRBJ2-7
CASSLGRGNYEQYF
TGTGCCAGCAGCTTGGGCAGGGGAAACTACGAGCAGTACTTC
>TRBV20-1|-|TRBD2|TRBJ2-5
CSWVVAGVETQYF
TGCAGTTGGGTAGTAGCGGGGGTAGAGACCCAGTACTTC
>TRBV15|many|-|TRBJ2-3
CATSPPTRTDTQYF
TGTGCCACCAGCCCTCCGACTCGCACAGATACGCAGTATTTT